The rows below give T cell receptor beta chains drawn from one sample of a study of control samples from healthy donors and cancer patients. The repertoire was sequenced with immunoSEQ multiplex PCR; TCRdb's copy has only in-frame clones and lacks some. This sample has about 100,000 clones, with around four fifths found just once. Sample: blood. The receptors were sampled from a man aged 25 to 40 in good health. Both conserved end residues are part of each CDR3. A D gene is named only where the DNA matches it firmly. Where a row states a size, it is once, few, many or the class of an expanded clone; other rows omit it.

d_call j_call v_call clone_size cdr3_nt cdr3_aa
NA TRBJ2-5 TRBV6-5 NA TGTGCCAGCAGTCCTAATGCCGAGACCCAGTACTTC CASSPNAETQYF
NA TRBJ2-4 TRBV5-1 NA TGCGCCAGCAGCTTGGGGGAAAGGGGATATTTCAAAAACATTCAGTACTTC CASSLGERGYFKNIQYF
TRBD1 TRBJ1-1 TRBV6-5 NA TGTGCCAGCACTTTCGACAGGGGGCTTACTGAAGCTTTCTTT CASTFDRGLTEAFF
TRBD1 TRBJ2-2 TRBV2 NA TGTGCCAGCAGTGATCGACAGGGGGTAGTTGGCGGGGAGCTGTTTTTT CASSDRQGVVGGELFF
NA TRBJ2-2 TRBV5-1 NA TGCGCCAGCAGCGCAGGTTTTTCGGTCACCGGGGAGCTGTTTTTT CASSAGFSVTGELFF
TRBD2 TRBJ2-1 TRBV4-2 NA TGTGCCAGCAGCCAAGATCGTGATAGCGGGGGGGTAAATGAGCAGTTCTTC CASSQDRDSGGVNEQFF
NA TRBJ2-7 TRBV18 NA TGTGCCAGCTCACCAATGGCCCTCTACGAGCAGTACTTC CASSPMALYEQYF
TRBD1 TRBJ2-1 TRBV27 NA TGTGCCAGCAGTGGCGTGACAGGGGCTCGCAATGAGCAGTTCTTC CASSGVTGARNEQFF
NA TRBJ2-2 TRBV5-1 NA TGCGCCAGCAGCTCTGACTTAAACACCGGGGAGCTGTTTTTT CASSSDLNTGELFF
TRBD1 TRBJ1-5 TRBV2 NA TGTGCCAGCAGTCGGGACAGGGGTAGCAATCAGCCCCAGCATTTT CASSRDRGSNQPQHF
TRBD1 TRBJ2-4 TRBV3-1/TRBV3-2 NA TGTGCCAGCAGCCTGGACAGGGGGTCGAACATTCAGTACTTC CASSLDRGSNIQYF
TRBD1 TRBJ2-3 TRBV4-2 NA TGTGCCAGCAGCCAAGACGGACAGGTCACAGATACGCAGTATTTT CASSQDGQVTDTQYF
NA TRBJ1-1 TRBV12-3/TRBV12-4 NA TGTGCCAGCAGACACAGGGACACTGAAGCTTTCTTT CASRHRDTEAFF
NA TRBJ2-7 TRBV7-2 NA TGTGCCAGCAGCTTAGACAACTACGAGCAGTACTTC CASSLDNYEQYF
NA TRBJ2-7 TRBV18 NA TGTGCCAGCTCTCTCAATACCTACGAGCAGTACTTC CASSLNTYEQYF
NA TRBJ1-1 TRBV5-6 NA TGTGCCAGCAGCTTATGGAACACTGAAGCTTTCTTT CASSLWNTEAFF
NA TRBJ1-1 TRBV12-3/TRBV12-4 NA TGTGCCAGCAGTTTAGTATACTACGGTGAAGCTTTCTTT CASSLVYYGEAFF
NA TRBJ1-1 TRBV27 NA TGTGCCAGCAGTTTAGGGAGGAAGACTGAAGCTTTCTTT CASSLGRKTEAFF
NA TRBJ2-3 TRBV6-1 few TGTGCCAGCAGTGAAGGTAACCGATTCCCAGATACGCAGTATTTT CASSEGNRFPDTQYF
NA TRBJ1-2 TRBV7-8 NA TGTGCCAGCAGCTTAGCGGCAGGGTATGGCTACACCTTC CASSLAAGYGYTF
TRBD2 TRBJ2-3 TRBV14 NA TGTGCCAGCAGCCAAGGGGTAGCGGGGTACGCAGATACGCAGTATTTT CASSQGVAGYADTQYF
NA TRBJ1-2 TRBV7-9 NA TGTGCCAGCAGCTTAGCGCTGGGGGTGGACGGTGGCTACACCTTC CASSLALGVDGGYTF
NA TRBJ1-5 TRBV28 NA TGTGCCAGCAGTTTACCCACGGATCAGCCCCAGCATTTT CASSLPTDQPQHF
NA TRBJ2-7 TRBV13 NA TGTGCCAGCAGCCCAAGAACGGGGACAAGATCCTACGAGCAGTACTTC CASSPRTGTRSYEQYF
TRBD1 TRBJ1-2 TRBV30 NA TGTGCCTGGGCCGGGACAGGAAACTATGGCTACACCTTC CAWAGTGNYGYTF
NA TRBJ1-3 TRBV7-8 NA TGTGCCAGCAGCGGGCGCGAGTTCGGCACCATATATTTT CASSGREFGTIYF
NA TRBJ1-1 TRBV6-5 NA TGTGCCAGCAGTTCAGCCGTGAACACTGAAGCTTTCTTT CASSSAVNTEAFF
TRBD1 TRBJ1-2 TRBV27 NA TGTGCCAGCAGTTCCCGAATAATCCGACAGGGACGTAACTATGGCTACACCTTC CASSSRIIRQGRNYGYTF
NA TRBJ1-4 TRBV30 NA TGTGCCTGGAGTGCCAACCCTCCCGAAAAACTGTTTTTT CAWSANPPEKLFF
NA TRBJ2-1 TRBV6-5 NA TGTGCCAGCATGGTCAATACAGGGAATGAGCAGTTCTTC CASMVNTGNEQFF
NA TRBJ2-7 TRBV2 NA TGTGCCAGCGATCTAGACAGCACTACCTACGAGCAGTACTTC CASDLDSTTYEQYF
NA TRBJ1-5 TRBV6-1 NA TGTGCCAGCAGTGAATCCGAGACAGATAGCAATCAGCCCCAGCATTTT CASSESETDSNQPQHF
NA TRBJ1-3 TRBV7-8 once TGTGCCAGCAGCTTAGAGGTCAGGCCAGCCTCTGGAAACACCATATATTTT CASSLEVRPASGNTIYF
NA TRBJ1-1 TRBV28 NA TGTGCCAGCAGTTTAGCCAGCCACACTGAAGCTTTCTTT CASSLASHTEAFF
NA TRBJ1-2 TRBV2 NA TGTGCCAGCAGTGAACCAAGGGCATGGGGTGGCTACACCTTC CASSEPRAWGGYTF
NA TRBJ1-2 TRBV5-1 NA TGCGCCAGCAGCTCGGACGGGACCAACTCTAACTATGGCTACACCTTC CASSSDGTNSNYGYTF
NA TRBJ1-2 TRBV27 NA TGTGCCAGCAGCCCCTCTTTCCGGAACTATGGCTACACCTTC CASSPSFRNYGYTF
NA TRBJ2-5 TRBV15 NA TGTGCCACCCAAACAGGGAGCCAAGAGACCCAGTACTTC CATQTGSQETQYF
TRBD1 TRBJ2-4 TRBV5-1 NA TGCGCCAGCAGCCTGGGACAGGGCCCCATTCCAATCGTAGCCAAAAACATTCAGTACTTC CASSLGQGPIPIVAKNIQYF
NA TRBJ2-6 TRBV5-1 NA TGCGCCAGCAGGAGGGGAGTAAGGGGGGCTAGCTCTGGGGCCAACGTCCTGACTTTC CASRRGVRGASSGANVLTF
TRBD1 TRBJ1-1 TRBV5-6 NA TGTGCCAGCAGCTCATTGTTACAGGGGGACACTGAAGCTTTCTTT CASSSLLQGDTEAFF
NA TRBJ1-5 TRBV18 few TGTGCCAGCTCACCAGGGGGGGCGACTAATCAGCCCCAGCATTTT CASSPGGATNQPQHF
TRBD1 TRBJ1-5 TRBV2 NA TGTGCCAGCAGTGGACCCGGGACAGGGGGGGGTCAGCCCCAGCATTTT CASSGPGTGGGQPQHF
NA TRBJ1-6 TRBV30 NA TGTGCCTGGACCGGGGAAGCCAGCTCACCCCTCCACTTT CAWTGEASSPLHF
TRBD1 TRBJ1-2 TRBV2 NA TGTGCCAGCAGCCCGCCCCGAGGGACAGGGGAGGCCATGCTTGGTGGCTACACCTTC CASSPPRGTGEAMLGGYTF
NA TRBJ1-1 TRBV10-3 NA TGTGCCATCAGCGACTGGGGAGGGAGGTCATTCGGGGGTGAAGCTTTCTTT CAISDWGGRSFGGEAFF
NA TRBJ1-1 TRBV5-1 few TGCGCCAGCAGCTCCGTTCAGAACACTGAAGCTTTCTTT CASSSVQNTEAFF
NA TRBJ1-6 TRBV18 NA TGTGCCAGCTCACCACCGGGGTATAATTCACCCCTCCACTTT CASSPPGYNSPLHF
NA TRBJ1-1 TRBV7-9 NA TGTGCCAGCAGCCGCGGGGGAATGAACACTGAAGCTTTCTTT CASSRGGMNTEAFF
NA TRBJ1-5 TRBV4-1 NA TGCGCCAGCAGCCAAGTAGAACAGGATAATCAGCCCCAGCATTTT CASSQVEQDNQPQHF
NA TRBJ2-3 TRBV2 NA TGTGCCAGCAGTGATCGACAAACTAGCACAGATACGCAGTATTTT CASSDRQTSTDTQYF
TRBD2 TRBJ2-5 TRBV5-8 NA TGTGCCAGCAGTTTGCTAGCGGGGAAAGAGACCCAGTACTTC CASSLLAGKETQYF
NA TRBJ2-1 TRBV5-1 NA TGCGCCAGCAGACTAGGACAGATGGATGAGCAGTTCTTC CASRLGQMDEQFF
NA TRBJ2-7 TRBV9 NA TGTGCCAGCAGCCCCACTATGACGACCTACTACGAGCAGTACTTC CASSPTMTTYYEQYF